The clone carrying this T cell receptor (beta chain) has just a few counts. Antigen: not known. The record originates from a study of blood T cells in healthy people across ages. Study results and limitations: Long-lived donors had more naive CD4+ cells and higher diversity than aged donors.

Trimming stripped 4 bases from V and 9 bases from J, with 14 bases between. The CDR3 is made up of 13 amino acids. Per germline, CDR1 SGHRS and CDR2 YFSETQ. Combining a sample-barcoded 5' primer with a J-beta primer mix, a second PCR ran for 7 to 11 cycles. One entry per CDR3 protein results from TCRdb running MiXCR on the 5' RACE reads. The sample consists of approximately 600,000 distinct CDR3 sequences, under 65% of them appearing once. Material: blood. V usage is TRBV5-1 and J usage is TRBJ2-4; D might be TRBD1 (6 bases). This TCR derives from a man between 60 and 70 years old in good health. The CDR3 coding sequence is TGCGCCAGCAGCATCACAGGGTTTGCCATTCAGTACTTC. Translating it yields CASSITGFAIQYF. The full variable domain, rest sourced from reference TRBV5-1 and TRBJ2-4, is KAGVTQTPRYLIKTRGQQVTLSCSPISGHRSVSWYQQTPGQGLQFLFEYFSETQRNKGNFPGRFSGRQFSNSRSEMNVSTLELGDSALYLCASSITGFAIQYFGAGTRLSVL.